This TCR beta chain is from a study of PD-1 blockade in classical Hodgkin lymphoma. Study-wide background: On a schedule of every 2 weeks, patients received nivolumab 3 mg/kg intravenously. Findings and caveats of the study: Differences between repertoires have undefined causes, possibly disease activity or prior therapy. Patients who initiated nivolumab within 1 year of ASCT were excluded. Whoever responded completely had baseline diversity much like that seen in newly diagnosed patients.

Generated by immunoSEQ multiplex PCR, the TCRdb table keeps only in-frame clones and is missing some. The top ten hold about 2.4% of the sample, which has 25,000 to 35,000 clones, about 85% seen once. For this clone: What it binds is unknown.

The time point: cycle 4 day 1 (C4D1), after around six weeks of nivolumab. All the patients suffered relapse after autologous stem cell transplantation, and brentuximab vedotin exposure differed. Thawed PBMCs underwent magnetic negative selection to yield purified CD4+ T cells. Germline-derived CDR1 and CDR2 are SGHDN and FVKESK. V gave up 3 bases and J gave up 3 bases, with 8 bases separating them. This CDR3 contains 13 residues. The specimen was CD4+ T cells from blood, collected before the fourth cycle of nivolumab. V usage is TRBV14 and J usage is TRBJ1-1; D not resolved. The receptor was isolated from a human donor with classical Hodgkin lymphoma. DNA for the CDR3: TGTGCCAGCAGCCAGGCTTGGGACACTGAAGCTTTCTTT. Encoded protein: CASSQAWDTEAFF.